These 22 T cell receptor beta chains originate from one sample sequenced in a study of T cell responses to AZD1222 COVID-19 vaccine. The method was immunoSEQ multiplex PCR; TCRdb's version includes in-frame clones alone and lacks a portion of them. The sample contains 200,000 or so clones, about 92% of which appear only once. The material sequenced was peripheral blood, taken on day 0 of MenACWY control vaccination. These receptors were collected from an adult in good health.

CDR3 sequence (DNA): TGTGCCAGCAGCCCGGGACAGTTAGAGAACACTGAAGCTTTCTTT. Its protein product is CASSPGQLENTEAFF. V is TRBV5-6 and J is TRBJ1-1; 7 bases are shared with TRBD1. CDR1 is SGHDT, CDR2 YYEEEE, per germline. The CDR3 extends over 15 amino acids. The V and J ends lost 4 bases and 1 base, in that order; junction bases with no gene match: 7.

As DNA, the CDR3 is TGTGCCACCAGTGACCTCGGACTAGCGGGGGGAAGGGAGACCCAGTACTTC. It yields the protein CATSDLGLAGGRETQYF. The V gene is TRBV24-1, the J gene TRBJ2-5, with 14 nucleotides matching TRBD2. V lost 4 bases and J lost 5; bases outside the gene matches: 8. This CDR3 has 17 residues. CDR1 and CDR2 from the germline V gene are KGHDR and SFDVKD.

The chain joins TRBV6-5 to TRBJ2-1, with 10 bases lining up with TRBD2. V dropped 6 bases and J dropped 8; count of bases not matched to a gene: 7. Germline CDR1 reads MNHEY; CDR2 reads SVGAGI. The CDR3 totals 14 residues. The CDR3 sequence: CASSERGGRYEQFF. CDR3 nucleotide sequence: TGTGCCAGCAGCGAGCGGGGGGGGAGGTATGAGCAGTTCTTC.

CDR3 protein: CASSFTHGAETQYF. Written as DNA, the CDR3 is TGTGCCAGCAGCTTCACCCACGGGGCCGAGACCCAGTACTTC. The chain couples TRBV7-2 to TRBJ2-5, with D possibly called TRBD1 or TRBD2 (5 bases each). V shed 3 bases and J shed 5 bases, with 13 bases lying between them. Germline CDR1 SGHTA, CDR2 FQGNSA. The CDR3 is made up of 14 amino acids.

This chain uses TRBV30 with TRBJ2-3; D possibly corresponds to TRBD1 (6 bases). There are 13 residues in the CDR3. Germline V gives CDR1 GTSNPN, CDR2 SVGIG (reference sequence). V was trimmed by 8 bases and J by 4 bases, leaving 16 bases between them. The CDR3: CARNGPGADTQYF. As DNA, the CDR3 is TGTGCCCGGAACGGACCAGGGGCAGATACGCAGTATTTT. The complete variable domain, with remaining parts taken from reference TRBV30 and TRBJ2-3, reads SQTIHQWPATLVQPVGSPLSLECTVEGTSNPNLYWYRQAAGRGLQLLFYSVGIGQISSEVPQNLSASRPQDRQFILSSKKLLLSDSGFYLCARNGPGADTQYFGPGTRLTVL.

J is TRBJ1-2 and V is TRBV28, with no clear D. The germline V and J ends were trimmed by 6 bases and 8 bases, with 16 bases remaining between them. Per the germline V gene, CDR1 is MDHEN and CDR2 is SYDVKM. This CDR3 has 13 residues. CDR3 coding DNA: TGTGCCAGCAGAGACAACCCGGGATGGGGCTACACCTTC. Its protein product is CASRDNPGWGYTF.

The chain recombines TRBV4-3 with TRBJ2-2; 7 bases fit TRBD2. The V segment lost 0 bases and the J segment 8 bases; nucleotides outside the gene matches: 9. CDR1 and CDR2 from the germline V gene are LGHNA and YSLEER. This CDR3 spans 16 amino acids. CDR3 sequence reads: CASSQDRLAPTGELFF. CDR3 bases: TGCGCCAGCAGCCAAGATCGACTAGCCCCGACGGGGGAGCTGTTTTTT.

This sequence joins TRBV7-3 and TRBJ2-7, with TRBD1 matching over 11 bases. The J segment lost 6 bases and the V segment lost 0 bases, leaving 4 bases of the junction unmatched. The germline CDR1 and CDR2 sequences are SGHTA and FQGTGA. The CDR3 contains 15 residues. In nucleotides, the CDR3 is TGTGCCAGCAGCTTAACAGGGGACAGGGGGAGCGAGCAGTACTTC. Its translation: CASSLTGDRGSEQYF.

This rearrangement joins TRBV7-2 to TRBJ1-2; perhaps TRBD1 as D (5 bases). V was clipped by 5 bases and J by 2 bases, with 18 bases between them. This CDR3 region has 16 residues. Germline CDR1 reads SGHTA; CDR2 reads FQGNSA. CDR3 nucleotides: TGTGCCAGCAGCCCCGCGGGTGGGGCTAGAAACTATGGCTACACCTTC. Translation: CASSPAGGARNYGYTF.

In DNA form, the CDR3 reads TGTGCCAGCAGCGTAGGAGGGAGGGGGAACACCGGGGAGCTGTTTTTT. Protein product: CASSVGGRGNTGELFF. V is TRBV9 and J is TRBJ2-2, with 7 positions matching TRBD2. J was trimmed by 1 base and V by 0 bases; bases with no gene match: 3. Germline lookup yields CDR1 SGDLS and CDR2 YYNGEE. The CDR3 length is 16 residues.

The rearrangement links TRBV9 to TRBJ1-3; D not certain. Trimming pared 0 bases from V and 4 bases from J, leaving 5 bases between. The CDR3 sequence is 13 residues long. Germline CDR1 is SGDLS and CDR2 is YYNGEE. The CDR3 sequence: CASSVDEGNTIYF. DNA of the CDR3: TGTGCCAGCAGCGTAGATGAGGGAAACACCATATATTTT.

CDR3 loop: CASSTGRLYGYTF. The CDR3 nucleotides are TGTGCCAGCAGTACCGGACGGTTATATGGCTACACCTTC. The chain links TRBV27 to TRBJ1-2; D uncertain. V lost 5 bases, J lost 5 bases, and 12 bases lay in between. The germline gives CDR1 MNHEY, CDR2 SMNVEV (reference sequence). The CDR3 loop spans 13 amino acids.

V and J are TRBV2 and TRBJ2-1; tentatively, D is TRBD1 (5 bases). The germline V gene encodes CDR1 SNHLY and CDR2 FYNNEI. The CDR3 is 16 amino acids. V lost 7 bases and J 6 bases, leaving 22 bases between the germline ends. Here the CDR3 DNA reads TGTGCCAGCACTTGGGGCCAACTCCGTATCCGCAATGAGCAGTTCTTC. As protein: CASTWGQLRIRNEQFF.

The chain couples TRBV11-2 to TRBJ1-1; no firm D call. The CDR3 is made up of 13 amino acids. Trimming took 6 bases from V and 1 from J, leaving 9 bases between them. From germline, CDR1 is SGHAT and CDR2 FQNNGV. The CDR3 region is CASRPSGNTEAFF. The CDR3 DNA reads as TGTGCCAGCAGACCTTCAGGGAACACTGAAGCTTTCTTT.

The chain joins TRBV5-1 to TRBJ2-7; 9 positions agree with TRBD1. J gave up 7 bases and V 0 bases, and 8 bases lay outside the gene matches. The germline CDR1 and CDR2 sequences are SGHRS and YFSETQ. CDR3 length equals 15 residues. The chain's CDR3 is CASSLEGQGNREQYF. For the CDR3, the DNA is TGCGCCAGCAGCTTGGAGGGACAGGGAAATCGGGAGCAGTACTTC.

This clone occurred once. This rearrangement joins TRBV28 to TRBJ1-1, with 9 bases fitting TRBD1. Germline V lookup: CDR1 MDHEN, CDR2 SYDVKM. CDR3 length: 14 amino acids. Trimming removed 5 bases from V and 6 bases from J; junction bases left unmatched: 7. The CDR3, as DNA: TGTGCCAGCAGTGGGGGTGGGGACAGGGCTGAAGCTTTCTTT. Its translation: CASSGGGDRAEAFF.

V usage is TRBV4-1 and J usage is TRBJ1-1, with a possible D match to TRBD1 (5 bases). Germline V gives CDR1 MGHRA, CDR2 YSYEKL. The length of the CDR3 is 15 residues. V dropped 4 bases and J dropped 1 base, with 13 bases sitting between them. The chain's CDR3 is CASSLRSGSNTEAFF. The CDR3 bases are TGCGCCAGCAGCCTCAGATCAGGGTCGAACACTGAAGCTTTCTTT.

V and J are TRBV6-2 or TRBV6-3 and TRBJ1-5; a possible D gene is TRBD1 (5 bases). Germline CDR1 is MNHEY and CDR2 is SVGEGT. The V end was cut by 5 bases, the J end by 0 bases, with 14 bases between. The CDR3 extends over 16 amino acids. The CDR3 region is CASSTHGTYSNQPQHF. CDR3 nucleotide sequence: TGTGCCAGCAGTACCCACGGGACCTATAGCAATCAGCCCCAGCATTTT.

The chain uses TRBV6-1 and TRBJ1-1; possibly TRBD1 for D (5 bases). Germline V lookup: CDR1 MNHNS, CDR2 SASEGT. V shed 3 bases and J shed 9 bases, with 17 bases lying between them. The CDR3 is 14 amino acids. The CDR3 region is CASSEPGTLPKAFF. The CDR3 coding sequence is TGTGCCAGCAGTGAGCCCGGGACGCTCCCTAAAGCTTTCTTT.

This chain joins TRBV6-1 and TRBJ2-3; D not certain. CDR1 is MNHNS and CDR2 is SASEGT in the germline V gene. CDR3 length: 14 amino acids. V gave up 0 bases and J gave up 5 bases, with 9 bases separating them. CDR3 DNA sequence: TGTGCCAGCAGTGAAGCGGGTGGTATAGATACGCAGTATTTT. Translating gives CASSEAGGIDTQYF.

With regard to this clone: This specimen includes other DNA sequences encoding the same CDR3. This sequence joins TRBV5-1 and TRBJ1-2; D might be TRBD1 (6 bases). V was pared by 0 bases and J by 0 bases, with 6 bases between. Germline V CDR1 and CDR2: SGHRS, YFSETQ. The CDR3 runs to 14 residues. This CDR3 reads CASSLGQANYGYTF. DNA for the CDR3: TGCGCCAGCAGCTTGGGACAGGCTAACTATGGCTACACCTTC.

The rearrangement uses TRBV2 and TRBJ2-3; no firm D call. CDR3 length: 12 residues. CDR1 SNHLY and CDR2 FYNNEI come from the germline V gene. V lost 5 bases, J lost 6 bases, and 9 bases lay in between. Written as DNA, the CDR3 is TGTGCCAGCAGTTTGATTGCGGATACGCAGTATTTT. Encoded protein: CASSLIADTQYF.